Detailed here is one TCR beta chain. This record belongs to a study of tumor-infiltrating lymphocytes in primary liver carcinoma. TCR beta cDNA was made from 500 ng total RNA with a constant-region primer. TCR beta libraries came from three nested multiplex PCR rounds using slightly modified ARM-PCR. TRBV1-TRBV30 forward primers paired with a C-beta reverse primer were used in the first two PCR rounds, which ran approximately 11 cycles each. TCRdb re-analysed the multiplex PCR reads in MiXCR, keeping a single row per CDR3 protein. The data contain tens of thousands of distinct CDR3 sequences, about 70% of them singletons. The germline CDR1 and CDR2 sequences are MDHEN and SYDVKM. V lost 2 bases to trimming and J lost 4 bases; unmatched junction nucleotides: 19. The CDR3 is 20 amino acids. Without any cell sorting, about 20-31 mg of bulk tissue yielded co-extracted RNA and DNA. Samples were taken from five separate regions of every tumor.

The sequence came from an older woman with primary liver carcinoma and hepatitis B virus infection. The chain links TRBV28 to TRBJ2-2; 7 bases are shared with TRBD1. The source material was liver tumor tissue from sampling region 4. This sample's subset: tumor region T4, right-lateral pole. This chain's CDR3 is CASSLRRGRRTDMITGELFF. CDR3 in DNA: TGTGCCAGCAGTTTAAGAAGGGGGCGGCGAACGGACATGATCACCGGGGAGCTGTTTTTT.